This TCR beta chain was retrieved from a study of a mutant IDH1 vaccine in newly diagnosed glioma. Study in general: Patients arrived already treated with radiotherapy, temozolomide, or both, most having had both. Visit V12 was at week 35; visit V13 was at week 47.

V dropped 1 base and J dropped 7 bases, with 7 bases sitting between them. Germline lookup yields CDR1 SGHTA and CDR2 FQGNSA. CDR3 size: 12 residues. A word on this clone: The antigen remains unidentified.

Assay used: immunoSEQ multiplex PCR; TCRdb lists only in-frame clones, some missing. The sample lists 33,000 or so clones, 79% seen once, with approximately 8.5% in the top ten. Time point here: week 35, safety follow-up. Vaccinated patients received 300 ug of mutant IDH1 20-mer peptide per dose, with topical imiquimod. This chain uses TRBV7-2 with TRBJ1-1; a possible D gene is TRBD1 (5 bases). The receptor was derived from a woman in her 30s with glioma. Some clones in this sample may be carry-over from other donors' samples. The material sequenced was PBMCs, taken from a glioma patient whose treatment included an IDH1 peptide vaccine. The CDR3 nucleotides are TGTGCCAGCAGCTTAGGGGGGTTTGAAGCTTTCTTT. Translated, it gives CASSLGGFEAFF.